These 3 T cell receptor beta chains were sequenced from one sample in a study of OX40 agonist ivuxolimab in advanced cancers. Libraries were prepared by immunoSEQ multiplex PCR; TCRdb keeps only in-frame clonotypes and omits some of them. The sample lists over 40,000 clones, about nine tenths occurring once. Source: CD4+ or CD8+ T cells sorted from blood, taken in a trial of the OX40 agonist ivuxolimab. The receptors stem from an adult with an advanced solid tumor such as melanoma, head and neck, liver or kidney cancer.

J is TRBJ2-5 and V is TRBV29-1; D is possibly TRBD2 (6 bases). Germline V gives CDR1 SQVTM, CDR2 ANQGSEA. Trimming shortened V by 1 base and J by 0 bases, and 9 bases separated the two germline ends. The CDR3 has 14 amino acids. The CDR3 spells CSVEGGINQETQYF. CDR3 bases: TGCAGCGTTGAAGGCGGGATTAACCAAGAGACCCAGTACTTC.

The rearrangement links TRBV2 to TRBJ2-3; D is possibly TRBD1 or TRBD2 (5 bases each). This CDR3 is 16 amino acids long. The V end was cut by 4 bases, the J end by 2 bases, with 16 bases between. Looked up from germline, CDR1 is SNHLY and CDR2 is FYNNEI. CDR3 sequence (DNA): TGTGCCAGCAGTGGGGGGATGTGGAGCTCCACAGATACGCAGTATTTT. Translation gives CASSGGMWSSTDTQYF.

The rearrangement links TRBV7-9 to TRBJ2-2, with 7 nucleotides matching TRBD2. The CDR3 covers 14 residues. Germline CDR1 and CDR2: SEHNR and FQNEAQ (reference sequence). The junction had 5 bases not matched to a gene; V was cut back by 4 bases and J by 6 bases. The CDR3 sequence: CASSSTSRPGELFF. DNA for the CDR3: TGTGCCAGCAGCTCGACTAGCAGGCCCGGGGAGCTGTTTTTT. Full variable domain (missing parts from reference TRBV7-9 and TRBJ2-2): DTGVSQNPRHKITKRGQNVTFRCDPISEHNRLYWYRQTLGQGPEFLTYFQNEAQLEKSRLLSDRFSAERPKGSFSTLEIQRTEQGDSAMYLCASSSTSRPGELFFGEGSRLTVL.